This T cell receptor (beta chain) was captured by sequencing in a study of cytomegalovirus exposure and HLA in healthy donors. General study results and limits: The investigators catalogued 164 TCR beta chains as cytomegalovirus-associated. Later on, a genetic analysis was performed. It linked a missense variant in DCLRE1C with V- and J-gene trimming of TCR beta.

V lost 0 bases to trimming and J lost 4 bases, with 9 bases between them. The CDR3 spans 14 residues. CDR1 SGHRS and CDR2 YFSETQ come from the germline V gene. Details on this clone: Its specificity is not known.

The PCR made use of 60 Vbeta and 13 Jbeta primers. This table comes from immunoSEQ multiplex PCR, and its TCRdb copy is limited to in-frame clones, with some not included. The sample consists of some 180,000 clones, roughly 84% of them appearing once. Donors in the study were healthy people who gave bone marrow. The rearrangement uses TRBV5-1 and TRBJ2-3, with D uncertain. Sequenced sample: PBMCs. The sequence was obtained from a man aged 25-40 years in good health and CMV-seropositive. The chain's CDR3 is CASSLVGHPDTQYF. The CDR3, as DNA: TGCGCCAGCAGCTTGGTTGGCCACCCAGATACGCAGTATTTT.